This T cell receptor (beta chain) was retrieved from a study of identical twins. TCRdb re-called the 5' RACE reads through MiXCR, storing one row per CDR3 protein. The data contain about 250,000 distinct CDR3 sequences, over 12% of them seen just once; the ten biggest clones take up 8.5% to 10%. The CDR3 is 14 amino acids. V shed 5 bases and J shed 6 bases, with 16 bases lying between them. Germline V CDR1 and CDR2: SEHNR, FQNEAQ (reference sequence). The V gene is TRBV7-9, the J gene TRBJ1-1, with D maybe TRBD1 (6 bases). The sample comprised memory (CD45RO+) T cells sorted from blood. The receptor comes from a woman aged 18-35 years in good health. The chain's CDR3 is CASSRVQGFSEAFF. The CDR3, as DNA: TGTGCCAGCAGCCGAGTACAGGGTTTCTCTGAAGCTTTCTTT. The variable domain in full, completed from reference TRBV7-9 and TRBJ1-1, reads DTGVSQNPRHKITKRGQNVTFRCDPISEHNRLYWYRQTLGQGPEFLTYFQNEAQLEKSRLLSDRFSAERPKGSFSTLEIQRTEQGDSAMYLCASSRVQGFSEAFFGQGTRLTVV.